The 7 T cell receptor beta chains below come from one sample, sequenced in a study of T-cell reconstitution after alpha-beta-depleted transplantation in children. The authors prepared the TCRbeta library with unique molecular identifiers. Via MiXCR, TCRdb re-called the PCR reads, giving one row per CDR3 protein. The repertoire holds some 460,000 distinct CDR3 sequences, about 17% seen once, with over 25% in the top ten. Sequences were derived from PBMCs, mostly from graft donor cells, sampled 360 days after TCRalphabeta/CD19-depleted stem cell transplant. The receptors stem from a boy under two years old who had a stem cell transplant for Wiskott-Aldrich syndrome, so the T cells may come from the graft donor.

This clonotype was counted a single time. The chain recombines TRBV20-1 with TRBJ2-7; D might be TRBD2 (5 bases). CDR3 length: 12 amino acids. Germline values: CDR1 DFQATT, CDR2 SNEGSKA (reference sequence). Trimming removed 2 bases at V and 5 bases at J, with 10 bases between. The CDR3: CSARQRANEQYF. In DNA, the CDR3 is TGCAGTGCTAGACAGAGGGCTAACGAGCAGTACTTC.

This clonotype was counted between two and nine times. The chain links TRBV20-1 to TRBJ1-6, with a tentative D call TRBD1 (6 bases). Germline lookup yields CDR1 DFQATT and CDR2 SNEGSKA (reference sequence). CDR3 length: 13 residues. Trimming pared 1 base from V and 7 bases from J, leaving 8 bases between. In DNA, the CDR3 is TGCAGTGCTAGAGTAACAGGGAATTCACCCCTCCACTTT. Its protein is CSARVTGNSPLHF.

The chain links TRBV12-3 or TRBV12-4 to TRBJ1-2; no definite D call. The ends were cut back, 5 bases at V and 7 bases at J, with 14 bases in the middle. The CDR3 contains 13 residues. The CDR3 protein is CASSPRPVGGYTF. DNA of the CDR3: TGTGCCAGCAGTCCTCGCCCGGTGGGTGGCTACACCTTC.

The J gene is TRBJ2-1, the V gene TRBV7-9, with D perhaps TRBD1 or TRBD2 (6 bases each). The V and J ends lost 5 bases and 2 bases respectively, with 19 bases between them. CDR3 length equals 17 residues. Per germline, CDR1 SEHNR and CDR2 FQNEAQ (reference sequence). The CDR3 nucleotides read TGTGCCAGCAGCCTCGTAGGGGGACTTTATACCTACAATGAGCAGTTCTTC. Its protein product is CASSLVGGLYTYNEQFF.

This sequence joins TRBV2 and TRBJ2-3; D is ambiguous. The germline CDR1 and CDR2 sequences are SNHLY and FYNNEI. V was cut by 1 base and J by 0 bases, with 5 bases left in between. This CDR3 spans 14 amino acids. CDR3 sequence (DNA): TGTGCCAGCAGTGAAGGCGTCAGCACAGATACGCAGTATTTT. Its protein product is CASSEGVSTDTQYF.

The chain carries TRBV16 and TRBJ1-2, with TRBD1 matching over 10 bases. Germline trimming cut 4 bases from V and 3 bases from J; bases unmatched to any gene: 11. This CDR3 is built from 17 residues. Germline lookup yields CDR1 KGHSY and CDR2 FQNENV. The CDR3 DNA follows: TGTGCCAGCAGCCCGCCCCCCTATGGACAGGGGGACTATGGCTACACCTTC. Translation: CASSPPPYGQGDYGYTF.

With regard to this clonotype: At one end, the junction sequence differs from germline, possibly due to a read error. This chain joins TRBV3-1 and TRBJ2-5, with 9 bases identical to TRBD2. The CDR3 contains 17 residues. Germline CDR1 reads LGHDT; CDR2 reads YNNKEL (reference sequence). CDR3 in amino acids: CASRQVVSGSLRETQYF. CDR3 DNA: TGTGCCAGCAGGCAAGTGGTTAGCGGGAGCCTCAGGGAGACCCAGTACTTC.